This TCR beta chain emerged from a study of T cells in Graves' hyperthyroidism and ophthalmopathy. This CDR3 spans 14 amino acids. With V trimmed by 6 bases and J by 4 bases, 7 bases remained unmatched. It was RNA transcripts that yielded the amplified TCR beta CDR3 regions. HTBI primers were used for first-round RT-PCR of the TCR CDR3. TCRdb reanalysed the multiplex PCR reads using MiXCR and keeps one entry per CDR3 protein. The data show 530,000 or so distinct CDR3 sequences, under 60% seen once. Recently diagnosed hyperthyroidism of less than 2 months' duration affected patients aged 18 to 65. Clinical symptoms, serum thyroxine, TRAb, thyroid ultrasound and orbital computed tomography established diagnosis.

V and J are TRBV12-3 or TRBV12-4 and TRBJ2-5; 8 positions match TRBD2. The receptor's source is a woman between 18 and 29 years old with Graves' hyperthyroidism. Sequencing used peripheral blood or thyroid tissue (not recorded which). The CDR3 sequence: CASRSRGGPETQYF. The CDR3 DNA follows: TGTGCCAGCAGGTCCCGGGGGGGGCCAGAGACCCAGTACTTC.